This T cell receptor beta chain appears in the sequencing data of a study of spatial heterogeneity in lung cancer. CDR1 and CDR2 (germline): LGHNA, YNFKEQ. V dropped 0 bases and J dropped 8 bases, with 10 bases sitting between them. This CDR3 spans 13 amino acids. Study-wide results and caveats: Tumors with more nonsynonymous mutations had more expanded intratumoral alpha and beta TCRs.

This clonotype was counted ten times or more. What it binds is unknown. Time point of the sample: sample taken at primary tumor resection. MiXCR, run by TCRdb on the 5' RACE reads, gives a single entry per CDR3 protein. There are several thousand distinct CDR3 sequences in the sample; around 12% occur only once, and approximately 26% lies in the top ten. This chain connects TRBV4-2 to TRBJ1-2; TRBD1 is a possible D gene (5 bases). The receptor comes from a male donor with early-stage non-small cell lung cancer. The sample in question was lung tumor tissue, obtained at surgery. CDR3 amino acids: CASSQDRQGGYTF. DNA for the CDR3: TGTGCCAGCAGCCAAGATCGCCAGGGCGGCTACACCTTC.